Below, one TCR beta chain is given with its context. This specimen belongs to a study of blood T cell repertoires in COVID-19. Study overall: Samples came from the United States, Italy and Spain, spanning acute and convalescent COVID-19. PBMCs, B-cell-depleted T cells, or T cells provided the cDNA or gDNA that made up the material.

V lost 3 bases to trimming and J lost 9 bases; unmatched junction nucleotides: 3. Germline V gene data show CDR1 as KGHSH and CDR2 as LQKENI. There are 14 residues in the CDR3. In the authors' methods: Amplified reference gene primers provided the basis for estimating nucleated cell counts. Assay used: immunoSEQ multiplex PCR; TCRdb lists only in-frame clones, some missing. The D gene and trimming were derived from the DNA, and the V and J assignments and clone size from that table. Altogether 95,000 to 150,000 clones are present, approximately 90% being singletons, with the ten largest covering around 4%.

The sequencing input was peripheral blood. The clonotype was recovered from a man aged 35 to 55 with acute or convalescent COVID-19. The V and J genes are TRBV18 and TRBJ1-6, with TRBD1 identical over 9 bases. Here the CDR3 DNA reads TGTGCCAGCTCACCTGGACAGGGGTCTTCACCCCTCCACTTT. The encoded protein is CASSPGQGSSPLHF.